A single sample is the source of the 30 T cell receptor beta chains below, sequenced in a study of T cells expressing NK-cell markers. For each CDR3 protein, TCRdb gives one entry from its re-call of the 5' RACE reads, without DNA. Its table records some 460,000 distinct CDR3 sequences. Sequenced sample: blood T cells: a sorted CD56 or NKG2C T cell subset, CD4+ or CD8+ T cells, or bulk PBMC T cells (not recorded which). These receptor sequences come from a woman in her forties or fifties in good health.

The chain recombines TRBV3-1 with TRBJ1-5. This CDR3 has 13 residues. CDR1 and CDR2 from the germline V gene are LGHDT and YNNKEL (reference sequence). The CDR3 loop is CASSQRRVSAQHF.

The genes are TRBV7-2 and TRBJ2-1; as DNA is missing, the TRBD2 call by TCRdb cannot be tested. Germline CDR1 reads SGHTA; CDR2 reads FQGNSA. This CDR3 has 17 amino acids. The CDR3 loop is CASSFPPTRTLGNEQFF.

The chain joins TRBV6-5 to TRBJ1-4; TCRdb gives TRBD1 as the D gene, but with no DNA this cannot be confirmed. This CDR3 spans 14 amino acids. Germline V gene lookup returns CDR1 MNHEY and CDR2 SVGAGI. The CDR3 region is CASSATGWNEKLFF.

CDR3 loop: CATSPHMGEQYF. The chain is built from TRBV15 and TRBJ2-7. This CDR3 is 12 amino acids long. Germline V gene data show CDR1 as LNHNV and CDR2 as YYDKDF (reference sequence).

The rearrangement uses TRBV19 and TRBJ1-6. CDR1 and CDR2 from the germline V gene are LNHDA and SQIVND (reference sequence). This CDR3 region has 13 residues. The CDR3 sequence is CASTAEGGLPLHF.

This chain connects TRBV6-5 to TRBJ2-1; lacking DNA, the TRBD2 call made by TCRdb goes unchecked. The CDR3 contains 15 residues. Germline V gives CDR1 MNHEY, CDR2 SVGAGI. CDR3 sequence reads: CASSLILAGVNEQFF.

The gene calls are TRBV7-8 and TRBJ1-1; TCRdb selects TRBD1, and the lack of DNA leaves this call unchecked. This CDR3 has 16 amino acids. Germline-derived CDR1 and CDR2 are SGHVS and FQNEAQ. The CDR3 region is CASISSPGQLNTEAFF.

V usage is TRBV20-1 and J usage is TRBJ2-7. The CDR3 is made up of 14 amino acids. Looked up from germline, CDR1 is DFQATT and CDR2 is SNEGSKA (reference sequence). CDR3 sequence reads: CSARLARSPYEQYF.

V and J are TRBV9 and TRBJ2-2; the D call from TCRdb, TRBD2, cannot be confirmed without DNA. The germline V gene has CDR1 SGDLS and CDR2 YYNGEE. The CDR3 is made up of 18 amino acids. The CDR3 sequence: CASSVGLAGGKQGGELFF.

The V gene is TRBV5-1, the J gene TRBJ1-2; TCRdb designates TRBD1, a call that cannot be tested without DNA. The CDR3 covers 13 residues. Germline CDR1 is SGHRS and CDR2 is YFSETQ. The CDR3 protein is CASGTPGQGGYTF.

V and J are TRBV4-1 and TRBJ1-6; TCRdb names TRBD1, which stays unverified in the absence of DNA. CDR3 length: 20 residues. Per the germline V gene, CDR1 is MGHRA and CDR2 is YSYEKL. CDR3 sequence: CASSQDGWGFPSSYNSPLHF.

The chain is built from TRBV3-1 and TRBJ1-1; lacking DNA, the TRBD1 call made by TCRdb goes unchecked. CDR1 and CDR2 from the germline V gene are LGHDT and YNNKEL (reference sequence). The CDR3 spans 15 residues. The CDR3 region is CASSYYRGLNTEAFF.

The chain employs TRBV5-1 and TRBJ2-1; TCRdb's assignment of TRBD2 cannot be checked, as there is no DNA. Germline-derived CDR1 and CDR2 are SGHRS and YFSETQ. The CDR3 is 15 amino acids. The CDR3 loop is CASSGESYSYNEQFF.

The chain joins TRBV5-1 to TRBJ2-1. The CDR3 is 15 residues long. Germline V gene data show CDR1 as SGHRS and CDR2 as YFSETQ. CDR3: CASSYQSGSYNEQFF.

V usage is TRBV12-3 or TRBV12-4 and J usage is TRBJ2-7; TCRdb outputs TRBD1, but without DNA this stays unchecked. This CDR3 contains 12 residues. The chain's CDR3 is CASSSTGPGQYF.

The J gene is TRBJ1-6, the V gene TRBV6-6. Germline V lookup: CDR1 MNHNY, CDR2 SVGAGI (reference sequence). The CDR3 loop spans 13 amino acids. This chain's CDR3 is CASSSTENSPLHF.

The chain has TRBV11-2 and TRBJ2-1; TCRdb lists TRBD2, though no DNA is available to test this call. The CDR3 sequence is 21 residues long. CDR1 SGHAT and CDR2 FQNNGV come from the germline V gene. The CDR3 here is CASSLRGAFAGTSGTYNEQFF.

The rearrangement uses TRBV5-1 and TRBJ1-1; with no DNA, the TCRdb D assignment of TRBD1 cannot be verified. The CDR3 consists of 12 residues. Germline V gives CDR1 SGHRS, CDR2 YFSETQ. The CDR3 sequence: CASSLEGRGAFF.

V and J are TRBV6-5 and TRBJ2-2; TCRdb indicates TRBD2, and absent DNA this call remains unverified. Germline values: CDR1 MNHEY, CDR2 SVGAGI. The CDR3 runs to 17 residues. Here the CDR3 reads CASSRRKRESLDGELFF.

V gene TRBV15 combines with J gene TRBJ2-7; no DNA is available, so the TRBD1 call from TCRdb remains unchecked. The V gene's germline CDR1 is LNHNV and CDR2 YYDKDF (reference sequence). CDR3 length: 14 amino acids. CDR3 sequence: CATSREGGQGEQYF.

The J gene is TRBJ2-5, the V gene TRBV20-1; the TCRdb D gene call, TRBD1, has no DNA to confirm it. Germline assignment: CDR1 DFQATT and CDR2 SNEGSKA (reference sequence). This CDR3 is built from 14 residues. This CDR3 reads CSARNWGQREAQYF.

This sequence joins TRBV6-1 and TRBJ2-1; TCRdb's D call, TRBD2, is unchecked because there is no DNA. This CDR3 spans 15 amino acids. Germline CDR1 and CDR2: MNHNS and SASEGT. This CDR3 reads CASKGLAGAGDEQFF.

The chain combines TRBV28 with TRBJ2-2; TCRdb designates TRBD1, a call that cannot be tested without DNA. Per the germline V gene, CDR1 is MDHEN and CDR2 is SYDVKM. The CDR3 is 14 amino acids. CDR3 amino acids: CATAGTENTGELFF.

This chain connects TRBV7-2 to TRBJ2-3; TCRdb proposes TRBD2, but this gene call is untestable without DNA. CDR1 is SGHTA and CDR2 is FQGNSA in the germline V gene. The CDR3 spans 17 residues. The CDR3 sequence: CASSKTWTSGSKDTQYF. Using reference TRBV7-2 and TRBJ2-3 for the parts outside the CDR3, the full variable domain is GAGVSQSPSNKVTEKGKDVELRCDPISGHTALYWYRQSLGQGLEFLIYFQGNSAPDKSGLPSDRFSAERTGGSVSTLTIQRTQQEDSAVYLCASSKTWTSGSKDTQYFGPGTRLTVL.

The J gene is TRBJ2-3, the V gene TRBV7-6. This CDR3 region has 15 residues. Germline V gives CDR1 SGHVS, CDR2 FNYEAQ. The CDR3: CASSSQGKSTDTQYF. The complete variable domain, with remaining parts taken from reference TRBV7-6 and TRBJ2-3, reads GAGVSQSPRYKVTKRGQDVALRCDPISGHVSLYWYRQALGQGPEFLTYFNYEAQQDKSGLPNDRFSAERPEGSISTLTIQRTEQRDSAMYRCASSSQGKSTDTQYFGPGTRLTVL.

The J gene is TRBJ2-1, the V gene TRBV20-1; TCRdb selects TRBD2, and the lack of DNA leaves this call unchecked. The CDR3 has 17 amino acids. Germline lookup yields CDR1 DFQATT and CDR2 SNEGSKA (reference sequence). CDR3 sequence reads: CSARGTSGRSPPGEQFF.

This CDR3 reads CASSVVGRGTIYF. This rearrangement joins TRBV9 to TRBJ1-3; no DNA is available, so the TRBD1 call from TCRdb remains unchecked. This CDR3 spans 13 amino acids. Per the germline V gene, CDR1 is SGDLS and CDR2 is YYNGEE.

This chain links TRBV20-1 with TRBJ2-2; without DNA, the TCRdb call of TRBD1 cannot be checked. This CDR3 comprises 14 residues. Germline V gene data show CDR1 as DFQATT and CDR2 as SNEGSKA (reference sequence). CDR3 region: CSANRDRVSGELFF.

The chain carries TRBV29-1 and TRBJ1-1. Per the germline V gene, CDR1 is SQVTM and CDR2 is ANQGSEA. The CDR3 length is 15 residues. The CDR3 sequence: CSVEPTHRSNTEAFF.

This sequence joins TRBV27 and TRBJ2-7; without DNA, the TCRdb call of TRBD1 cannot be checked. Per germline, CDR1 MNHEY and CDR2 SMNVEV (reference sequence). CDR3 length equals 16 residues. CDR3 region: CASSLLGGRDSYEQYF.